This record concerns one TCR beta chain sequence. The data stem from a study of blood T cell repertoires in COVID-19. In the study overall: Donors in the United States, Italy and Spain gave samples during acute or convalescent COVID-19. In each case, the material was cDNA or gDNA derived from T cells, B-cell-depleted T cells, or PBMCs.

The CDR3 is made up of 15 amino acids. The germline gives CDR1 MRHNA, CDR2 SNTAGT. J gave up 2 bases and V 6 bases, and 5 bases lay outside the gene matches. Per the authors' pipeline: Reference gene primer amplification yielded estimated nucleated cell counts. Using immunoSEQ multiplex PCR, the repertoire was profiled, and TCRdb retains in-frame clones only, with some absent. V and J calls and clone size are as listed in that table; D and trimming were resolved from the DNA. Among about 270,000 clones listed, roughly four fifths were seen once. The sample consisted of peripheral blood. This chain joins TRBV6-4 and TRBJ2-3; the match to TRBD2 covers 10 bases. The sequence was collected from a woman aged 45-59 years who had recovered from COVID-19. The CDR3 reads CASSKAGGTTDTQYF. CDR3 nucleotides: TGTGCCAGCAGCAAAGCGGGGGGGACCACAGATACGCAGTATTTT.